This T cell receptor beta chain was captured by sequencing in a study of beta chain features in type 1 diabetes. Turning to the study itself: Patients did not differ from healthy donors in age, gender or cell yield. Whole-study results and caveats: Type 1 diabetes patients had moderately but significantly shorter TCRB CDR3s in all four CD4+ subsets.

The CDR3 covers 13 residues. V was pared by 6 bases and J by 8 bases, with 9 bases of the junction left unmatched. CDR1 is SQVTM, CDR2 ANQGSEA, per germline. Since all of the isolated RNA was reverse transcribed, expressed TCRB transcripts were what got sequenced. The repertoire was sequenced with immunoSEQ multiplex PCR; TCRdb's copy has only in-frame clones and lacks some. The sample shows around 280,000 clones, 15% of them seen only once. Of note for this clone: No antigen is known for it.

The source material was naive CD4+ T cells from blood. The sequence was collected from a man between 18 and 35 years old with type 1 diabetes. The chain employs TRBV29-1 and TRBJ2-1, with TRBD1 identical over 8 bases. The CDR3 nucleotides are TGCAGCGTCGGGACAGGCAAAAGGGATGAGCAGTTCTTC. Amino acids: CSVGTGKRDEQFF.